Sequencing of this T cell receptor beta chain was carried out in a study of naive and memory T cell subsets. Germline V lookup: CDR1 SGHAT, CDR2 FQNNGV. V gave up 5 bases and J gave up 2 bases, with 4 bases separating them. The CDR3 has 12 amino acids. The sample holds a few counts of this clonotype. Both TRBC1 and TRBC2 were covered by a beta constant-region primer of two equimolar oligonucleotides. Nested alpha and beta constant-region primers with the SP2 primer drove four PCR rounds on ligated cDNA. TCRdb used MiXCR to reprocess the UMI-ligation and nested PCR reads, holding one entry per CDR3 protein. The sample records over 25,000 distinct CDR3 sequences, less than 20% being singletons.

This chain uses TRBV11-2 with TRBJ1-3; D is unresolved. This sequence originates from a human donor in good health. Sequences were obtained from effector memory CD4+ T cells from blood. Subset specified: effector memory, CD45RA- CD27-. The CDR3 region has the DNA TGTGCCAGCAGCATACCTGGAAACACCATATATTTT. Its translation is CASSIPGNTIYF.